The 10 T cell receptor beta chains presented below share a single source sample, sequenced in a study of T cell responses to AZD1222 COVID-19 vaccine. Libraries were prepared by immunoSEQ multiplex PCR; TCRdb keeps only in-frame clonotypes and omits some of them. The table shows approximately 68,000 clones, with 87% occurring only once. This specimen was peripheral blood, taken on day 0 of AZD1222 vaccination. These receptor sequences come from an adult in good health.

The rearrangement uses TRBV7-2 and TRBJ1-1; D gene unclear. Trimming took off 0 bases at V and 1 base at J, with 6 bases between the two ends. CDR1 is SGHTA and CDR2 is FQGNSA in the germline V gene. This CDR3 has 14 residues. This CDR3 reads CASSLAATNTEAFF. DNA of the CDR3: TGTGCCAGCAGCTTAGCTGCGACGAACACTGAAGCTTTCTTT. The entire variable domain, with the rest obtained from reference TRBV7-2 and TRBJ1-1, is as follows: GAGVSQSPSNKVTEKGKDVELRCDPISGHTALYWYRQSLGQGLEFLIYFQGNSAPDKSGLPSDRFSAERTGGSVSTLTIQRTQQEDSAVYLCASSLAATNTEAFFGQGTRLTVV.

The J gene is TRBJ1-4, the V gene TRBV7-5; the table's D call TRBD1 went unverified against the DNA. TRBV7-5 is a pseudogene locus. CDR3 length: 15 residues. The CDR3, as DNA: TGTGTCAGAAGCTTAGAGGGGGTAAAGGATGAAAAACTGTTTTTT. It is translated as CVRSLEGVKDEKLFF.

This chain joins TRBV30 and TRBJ1-1, with D perhaps matching TRBD1 (5 bases). Trimming took 2 bases from V and 5 from J, leaving 21 bases between them. CDR1 and CDR2 (germline): GTSNPN, SVGIG (reference sequence). The CDR3 sequence is 16 residues long. DNA of the CDR3: TGTGCCTGGAGTATAGGTGGTAATAGGGGTGGGACTGAAGCTTTCTTT. Its protein is CAWSIGGNRGGTEAFF.

V gene TRBV11-2 combines with J gene TRBJ2-7, with 8 bases that match TRBD1. This CDR3 is built from 14 residues. V dropped 4 bases and J dropped 9; count of bases not matched to a gene: 11. Germline CDR1 is SGHAT and CDR2 is FQNNGV. In DNA form, the CDR3 reads TGTGCCAGCAGCTCCCGACAGGGGCTCCCGTCGCAGTACTTC. This encodes CASSSRQGLPSQYF.

V and J are TRBV30 and TRBJ1-2; D gene uncertain. This CDR3 has 11 amino acids. Germline loops: CDR1 GTSNPN, CDR2 SVGIG (reference sequence). V gave up 1 base and J gave up 12 bases, with 12 bases separating them. This chain's CDR3 is CAWSGPIPHTF. The DNA for the CDR3 is TGTGCCTGGAGTGGGCCGATCCCCCACACCTTC.

The chain recombines TRBV18 with TRBJ1-4, with TRBD1 identical over 9 bases. The CDR3 sequence is 14 residues long. V lost 5 bases, J lost 4 bases, and 2 bases stayed unmatched. Germline loops: CDR1 KGHSH, CDR2 LQKENI. The CDR3 DNA reads as TGTGCCAGCTCATCGGGACAGGGTAATGAAAAACTGTTTTTT. Amino acids: CASSSGQGNEKLFF.

This clone was found a few times. The chain recombines TRBV6-1 with TRBJ1-2; D not certain. CDR1 and CDR2 from the germline V gene are MNHNS and SASEGT. Trimming shortened V by 2 bases and J by 0 bases, and 4 bases separated the two germline ends. The CDR3 is made up of 13 amino acids. CDR3 in amino acids: CASSESANYGYTF. DNA of the CDR3: TGTGCCAGCAGTGAAAGCGCTAACTATGGCTACACCTTC.

The chain is built from TRBV19 and TRBJ1-1; TRBD1 aligns across 8 bases. The V gene end was trimmed by 4 bases and the J gene end by 4 bases; junction bases not matched to a gene: 2. The germline gives CDR1 LNHDA, CDR2 SQIVND (reference sequence). CDR3 size: 13 residues. In nucleotides, the CDR3 is TGTGCCAGTAGTACAACAGGGGGCACTGAAGCTTTCTTT. Protein sequence: CASSTTGGTEAFF.

V gene TRBV7-8 combines with J gene TRBJ1-1; D gene uncertain. Germline CDR1 reads SGHVS; CDR2 reads FQNEAQ. The CDR3 sequence is 14 residues long. Between the trimmed V and J ends, which lost 5 bases and 0 bases, there was a span of 10 bases. CDR3 DNA: TGTGCCAGCAGCCGTTCTACCGTGAACACTGAAGCTTTCTTT. This translates into CASSRSTVNTEAFF. The full variable domain, its missing parts supplied by reference TRBV7-8 and TRBJ1-1, is GAGVSQSPRYKVAKRGQDVALRCDPISGHVSLFWYQQALGQGPEFLTYFQNEAQLDKSGLPSDRFFAERPEGSVSTLKIQRTQQEDSAVYLCASSRSTVNTEAFFGQGTRLTVV.

V and J are TRBV19 and TRBJ1-1; possibly TRBD1 for D (6 bases). Per germline, CDR1 LNHDA and CDR2 SQIVND (reference sequence). The CDR3 covers 13 residues. V lost 3 bases and J 6 bases, leaving 11 bases between the germline ends. DNA for the CDR3: TGTGCCAGTAGTATCGGGGGCGACTCTGAAGCTTTCTTT. Translated, it gives CASSIGGDSEAFF.